Below are 32 T cell receptor beta chains sequenced from a single sample in a study of cytotoxic CD8 clonotypes in ibrutinib-treated CLL. Only in-frame clones appear in the TCRdb table, and some are missing; sequencing was by immunoSEQ multiplex PCR. Here the sample spans roughly 70,000 clones, around 82% being singletons. The material sequenced was PBMCs, taken at disease progression, from a patient treated with ibrutinib. The receptor set was obtained from a human donor with chronic lymphocytic leukemia.

This clone showed up just once. V usage is TRBV6-1 and J usage is TRBJ1-4; D possibly corresponds to TRBD1 (6 bases). The CDR3 loop spans 15 amino acids. The germline V and J ends were trimmed by 2 bases and 6 bases, with 13 bases remaining between them. Germline CDR1 and CDR2: MNHNS and SASEGT. For the CDR3, the DNA is TGTGCCAGCAGTGAATGGGCAGGGGAAGATGAAAAACTGTTTTTT. This encodes CASSEWAGEDEKLFF.

V usage is TRBV5-1 and J usage is TRBJ1-2; maybe TRBD1 (5 bases). The germline V gene has CDR1 SGHRS and CDR2 YFSETQ. The CDR3 loop spans 13 amino acids. V shed 0 bases and J shed 7 bases, with 10 bases lying between them. The CDR3 spells CASSLEPQAGYTF. The CDR3, as DNA: TGCGCCAGCAGCTTGGAACCACAGGCTGGCTACACCTTC.

This chain links TRBV7-6 with TRBJ2-2; D gene ambiguous. CDR3 length: 15 residues. The germline V gene has CDR1 SGHVS and CDR2 FNYEAQ. V shed 1 base and J shed 4 bases, with 10 bases lying between them. CDR3 sequence reads: CASSLESRGTGELFF. CDR3 nucleotide sequence: TGTGCCAGCAGCTTAGAGTCCCGCGGCACCGGGGAGCTGTTTTTT.

The chain couples TRBV6-5 to TRBJ2-1, with TRBD2 matching 8 bases. With 6 bases clipped from V and 5 bases from J, the junction kept 3 bases outside the gene matches. This CDR3 spans 13 amino acids. CDR1 is MNHEY and CDR2 is SVGAGI in the germline V gene. The CDR3 region is CASSRGGNNEQFF. In nucleotides, the CDR3 is TGTGCCAGCAGCCGGGGGGGCAACAATGAGCAGTTCTTC.

V gene TRBV28 combines with J gene TRBJ2-5; D possibly corresponds to TRBD1 (6 bases). The germline V gene has CDR1 MDHEN and CDR2 SYDVKM. V shed 5 bases and J shed 6 bases, with 16 bases lying between them. The CDR3 consists of 14 residues. The CDR3 loop reads CASSAPGTQKTQYF. The CDR3 nucleotides are TGTGCCAGCAGTGCCCCCGGGACACAAAAGACCCAGTACTTC.

This rearrangement joins TRBV5-1 to TRBJ1-1; D is perhaps TRBD1 (5 bases). The CDR3 is 14 residues long. The V and J ends lost 1 base and 3 bases respectively, with 10 bases between them. The germline V gene encodes CDR1 SGHRS and CDR2 YFSETQ. The CDR3 region has the DNA TGCGCCAGCAGCTTGTGGGGGGTGGACACTGAAGCTTTCTTT. Its translation: CASSLWGVDTEAFF.

The J gene is TRBJ2-1, the V gene TRBV28, with D hard to call. Germline CDR1 and CDR2: MDHEN and SYDVKM. The germline V and J ends were trimmed by 6 bases and 9 bases, with 9 bases remaining between them. The CDR3 runs 11 residues. CDR3 region: CASSSLGEQFF. In nucleotides, the CDR3 is TGTGCCAGCAGCTCCTTGGGTGAGCAGTTCTTC.

The chain has TRBV27 and TRBJ1-2; D gene ambiguous. Trimming cost V 2 bases and J 3 bases, with 7 bases left between them. This CDR3 contains 13 residues. The germline gives CDR1 MNHEY, CDR2 SMNVEV (reference sequence). CDR3 bases: TGTGCCAGCAGTTTACGGGGTGACTATGGCTACACCTTC. Its translation is CASSLRGDYGYTF.

This chain's CDR3 is CASSPGTGSGYTEAFF. The CDR3 bases are TGCGCCAGCAGCCCCGGGACAGGGAGCGGTTACACTGAAGCTTTCTTT. The rearrangement links TRBV5-1 to TRBJ1-1, with 9 bases aligning to TRBD1. The CDR3 length is 16 residues. V trimming: 4 bases; J trimming: 3 bases; junction bases outside the gene matches: 10. Germline CDR1 and CDR2: SGHRS and YFSETQ.

V gene TRBV19 combines with J gene TRBJ2-1; 8 bases agree with TRBD2. Germline V gene lookup returns CDR1 LNHDA and CDR2 SQIVND (reference sequence). V trimming: 3 bases; J trimming: 3 bases; junction bases outside the gene matches: 10. This CDR3 is built from 17 residues. The DNA of the CDR3 is TGTGCCAGTAGTATTGGGCTAGCGGGTGCCTTCTACAATGAGCAGTTCTTC. Protein sequence: CASSIGLAGAFYNEQFF. The full variable domain, rest sourced from reference TRBV19 and TRBJ2-1, is DGGITQSPKYLFRKEGQNVTLSCEQNLNHDAMYWYRQDPGQGLRLIYYSQIVNDFQKGDIAEGYSVSREKKESFPLTVTSAQKNPTAFYLCASSIGLAGAFYNEQFFGPGTRLTVL.

This clone has only one observation. This sequence joins TRBV18 and TRBJ1-6; tentative D call: TRBD1 (6 bases). The CDR3 sequence is 18 residues long. Trimming pared 3 bases from V and 0 bases from J, leaving 15 bases between. CDR1 and CDR2 from the germline V gene are KGHSH and LQKENI. CDR3 bases: TGTGCCAGCTCACCGGGGACAAGGACCCACTCCTATAATTCACCCCTCCACTTT. It yields the protein CASSPGTRTHSYNSPLHF.

CDR3 sequence reads: CASSLPGSYAYEQYF. In DNA form, the CDR3 reads TGTGCCAGCAGCCTACCGGGATCATACGCCTACGAGCAGTACTTC. The chain uses TRBV7-9 and TRBJ2-7, with TRBD2 as a possible D gene (5 bases). The CDR3 is 15 amino acids. Germline loops: CDR1 SEHNR, CDR2 FQNEAQ (reference sequence). V was pared by 5 bases and J by 2 bases, with 16 bases between.

The chain combines TRBV27 with TRBJ1-1, with D possibly matching TRBD1 (6 bases). The ends were cut back, 7 bases at V and 0 bases at J, with 18 bases in the middle. CDR1 MNHEY and CDR2 SMNVEV come from the germline V gene (reference sequence). The CDR3 runs to 16 residues. The CDR3 region is CASTSGTPFMNTEAFF. The CDR3 region has the DNA TGTGCCAGCACCTCCGGGACACCCTTCATGAACACTGAAGCTTTCTTT.

V usage is TRBV12-5 and J usage is TRBJ1-5; TRBD1 matches at 10 bases. Trimming cost V 3 bases and J 6 bases; bases outside gene matches: 8. Germline values: CDR1 LGHNT, CDR2 FRNRAP. This CDR3 is 16 amino acids long. CDR3 sequence (DNA): TGTGCTAGTGGTTTCTCGGGACAGGGGTATTCTCAGCCCCAGCATTTT. It codes for CASGFSGQGYSQPQHF.

The chain links TRBV11-2 to TRBJ2-7; 7 bases fit TRBD1. This CDR3 region has 14 residues. Germline values: CDR1 SGHAT, CDR2 FQNNGV. Losses at the gene ends were 3 bases for V and 0 bases for J; bases not matched to a gene: 2. The CDR3 reads CASSLGQNSYEQYF. CDR3 DNA: TGTGCCAGCAGCTTGGGACAGAACTCCTACGAGCAGTACTTC.

The chain's CDR3 is CASSISFLSGYTF. CDR3 in DNA: TGTGCCAGCAGCATAAGTTTTCTGTCCGGCTACACCTTC. This sequence joins TRBV11-2 and TRBJ1-2; D is unclear. This CDR3 has 13 residues. CDR1 and CDR2 (germline): SGHAT, FQNNGV. Deletions cut 5 bases from V and 8 bases from J, with 15 bases between.

This chain joins TRBV2 and TRBJ2-3, with TRBD1 matching 8 bases. CDR3 size: 15 residues. The trim removed 3 bases at V and 3 bases at J, leaving 5 bases unmatched. CDR1 and CDR2 from the germline V gene are SNHLY and FYNNEI. The CDR3 DNA is TGTGCCAGCAGTGACTCAGGGGGCACAACAGATACGCAGTATTTT. Protein product: CASSDSGGTTDTQYF. Supplemented by reference TRBV2 and TRBJ2-3, the full variable domain reads EPEVTQTPSHQVTQMGQEVILRCVPISNHLYFYWYRQILGQKVEFLVSFYNNEISEKSEIFDDQFSVERPDGSNFTLKIRSTKLEDSAMYFCASSDSGGTTDTQYFGPGTRLTVL.

V gene TRBV5-1 combines with J gene TRBJ2-5; D is perhaps TRBD2 (5 bases). This CDR3 is 13 amino acids long. Germline V gene data show CDR1 as SGHRS and CDR2 as YFSETQ. Trimming shortened V by 4 bases and J by 3 bases, and 10 bases separated the two germline ends. The CDR3 region is CASSGRGEETQYF. The DNA for the CDR3 is TGCGCCAGCAGCGGACGGGGAGAAGAGACCCAGTACTTC.

This chain connects TRBV6-4 to TRBJ2-1, with TRBD1 identical over 8 bases. V shed 6 bases, J shed 0 bases, and the junction held 4 bases outside the gene matches. CDR3 size: 15 residues. Germline V gene data show CDR1 as MRHNA and CDR2 as SNTAGT. The CDR3 DNA reads TGTGCCAGCAGCCCCAGGGGGCACTCCTACAATGAGCAGTTCTTC. Protein sequence: CASSPRGHSYNEQFF.

CDR3 region: CASSTTGNEKLFF. CDR3 sequence (DNA): TGTGCCAGTAGTACTACAGGGAATGAAAAACTGTTTTTT. This chain links TRBV19 with TRBJ1-4; tentatively, D is TRBD1 (6 bases). Germline lookup yields CDR1 LNHDA and CDR2 SQIVND (reference sequence). The CDR3 contains 13 residues. The V end was cut by 4 bases, the J end by 5 bases, with 8 bases between.

V is TRBV30 and J is TRBJ2-2; D is possibly TRBD2 (6 bases). Trimming shortened V by 2 bases and J by 0 bases, and 10 bases separated the two germline ends. Germline V lookup: CDR1 GTSNPN, CDR2 SVGIG (reference sequence). The CDR3 spans 15 residues. The CDR3 DNA follows: TGTGCCTGGAGTACGGGACTCGCGAACACCGGGGAGCTGTTTTTT. It translates to CAWSTGLANTGELFF.

V and J are TRBV5-4 and TRBJ2-5, with D unclear. Germline-derived CDR1 and CDR2 are SGHNT and YYREEE (reference sequence). This CDR3 comprises 12 residues. V was clipped by 3 bases and J by 5 bases, with 8 bases between them. DNA for the CDR3: TGTGCCAGCAGCTGGCCGCAGGAGACCCAGTACTTC. This translates into CASSWPQETQYF.

The gene calls are TRBV30 and TRBJ1-5; 8 nucleotides align to TRBD1. The CDR3 length is 17 residues. Trimming cost V 2 bases and J 0 bases; bases outside gene matches: 9. CDR1 and CDR2 (germline): GTSNPN, SVGIG (reference sequence). The CDR3 reads CAWSTARTGFSNQPQHF. The CDR3 nucleotides are TGTGCCTGGAGTACGGCCCGGACAGGGTTTAGCAATCAGCCCCAGCATTTT.

V and J are TRBV18 and TRBJ1-3; D is ambiguous. With 1 base removed from V and 0 bases from J, the gap between germline ends came to 7 bases. Looked up from germline, CDR1 is KGHSH and CDR2 is LQKENI. The CDR3 length is 15 residues. CDR3 residues: CASSPQLDSGNTIYF. DNA of the CDR3: TGTGCCAGCTCACCACAGTTAGACTCTGGAAACACCATATATTTT.

This chain links TRBV5-1 with TRBJ2-1; D gene uncertain. Trimming stripped 4 bases from V and 5 bases from J, with 13 bases between. This CDR3 contains 14 residues. Germline assignment: CDR1 SGHRS and CDR2 YFSETQ. DNA for the CDR3: TGCGCCAGCAGCCCGGCGCCCCGGGACAATGAGCAGTTCTTC. Protein: CASSPAPRDNEQFF. Full variable domain (remainder filled in from reference TRBV5-1 and TRBJ2-1): KAGVTQTPRYLIKTRGQQVTLSCSPISGHRSVSWYQQTPGQGLQFLFEYFSETQRNKGNFPGRFSGRQFSNSRSEMNVSTLELGDSALYLCASSPAPRDNEQFFGPGTRLTVL.

The chain's CDR3 is CASTTGKTNYGYTF. As DNA, the CDR3 is TGTGCCAGTACCACAGGGAAAACTAACTATGGCTACACCTTC. The V and J genes are TRBV19 and TRBJ1-2; possibly TRBD1 for D (6 bases). Germline values: CDR1 LNHDA, CDR2 SQIVND (reference sequence). CDR3 length equals 14 residues. The ends were cut back, 7 bases at V and 0 bases at J, with 12 bases in the middle.

The gene calls are TRBV4-2 and TRBJ1-1; D is uncertain. Germline V gene lookup returns CDR1 LGHNA and CDR2 YNFKEQ. The CDR3 extends over 15 amino acids. With 0 bases removed from V and 2 bases from J, the gap between germline ends came to 10 bases. The CDR3 coding sequence is TGTGCCAGCAGCCAAGATAGGAGTAGTAACACTGAAGCTTTCTTT. Its translation is CASSQDRSSNTEAFF.

This clone appeared a single time. The V call is TRBV5-6, the J call TRBJ1-1; possibly TRBD1 for D (5 bases). Germline loops: CDR1 SGHDT, CDR2 YYEEEE. V lost 3 bases, J lost 1 base, and 10 bases lay in between. The CDR3 loop spans 14 amino acids. Here the CDR3 reads CASSYGTENTEAFF. The CDR3 DNA follows: TGTGCCAGCAGCTACGGGACGGAGAACACTGAAGCTTTCTTT.

This chain links TRBV6-6 with TRBJ2-7; TRBD1 might be the D (5 bases). V lost 8 bases to trimming and J lost 2 bases, with 13 bases between them. Germline V gene lookup returns CDR1 MNHNY and CDR2 SVGAGI (reference sequence). The CDR3 has 13 residues. Written as DNA, the CDR3 is TGTGCCAGCGGCGAGGCAGGGACCTACGAGCAGTACTTC. Protein sequence: CASGEAGTYEQYF.

The chain joins TRBV18 to TRBJ2-3, with 15 nucleotides matching TRBD2. Germline V gives CDR1 KGHSH, CDR2 LQKENI. CDR3 length: 18 residues. V lost 2 bases, J lost 0 bases, and 3 bases stayed unmatched. This CDR3 is CASSPGLAGGGSTDTQYF. CDR3 nucleotide sequence: TGTGCCAGCTCACCAGGACTAGCGGGAGGGGGCAGCACAGATACGCAGTATTTT.

Here the CDR3 DNA reads TGCGCCAGCAAGGGGAACTCTGGAAACACCATATATTTT. It yields the protein CASKGNSGNTIYF. This sequence joins TRBV5-1 and TRBJ1-3, with a tentative D call TRBD1 (5 bases). Looked up from germline, CDR1 is SGHRS and CDR2 is YFSETQ. The CDR3 consists of 13 residues. The V and J ends lost 6 bases and 0 bases respectively, with 7 bases between them.

This clone was seen only a few times. The J gene is TRBJ2-7, the V gene TRBV18; possibly TRBD1 for D (6 bases). Trimming took off 2 bases at V and 0 bases at J, with 14 bases between the two ends. CDR1 KGHSH and CDR2 LQKENI come from the germline V gene. This CDR3 spans 16 amino acids. The CDR3, as DNA: TGTGCCAGCTCACCAGGGCCGGGACACGGCTCCTACGAGCAGTACTTC. It is translated as CASSPGPGHGSYEQYF.